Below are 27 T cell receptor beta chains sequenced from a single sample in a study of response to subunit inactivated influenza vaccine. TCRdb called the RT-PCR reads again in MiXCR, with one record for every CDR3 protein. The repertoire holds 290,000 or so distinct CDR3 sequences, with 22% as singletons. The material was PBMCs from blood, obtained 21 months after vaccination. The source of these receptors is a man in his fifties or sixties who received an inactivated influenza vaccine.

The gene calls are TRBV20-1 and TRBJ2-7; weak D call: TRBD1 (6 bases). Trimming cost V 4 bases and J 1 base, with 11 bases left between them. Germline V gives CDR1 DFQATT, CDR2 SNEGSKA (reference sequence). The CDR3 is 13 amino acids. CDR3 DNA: TGCAGTGCTATACCGGGACATTCCTACGAGCAGTACTTC. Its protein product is CSAIPGHSYEQYF.

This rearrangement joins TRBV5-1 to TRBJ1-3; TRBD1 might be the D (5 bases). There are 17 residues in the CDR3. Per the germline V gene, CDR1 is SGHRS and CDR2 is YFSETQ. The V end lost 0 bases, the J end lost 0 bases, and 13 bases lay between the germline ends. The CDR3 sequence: CASSLGPGTSSGNTIYF. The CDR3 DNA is TGCGCCAGCAGCTTGGGGCCAGGGACGAGCTCTGGAAACACCATATATTTT.

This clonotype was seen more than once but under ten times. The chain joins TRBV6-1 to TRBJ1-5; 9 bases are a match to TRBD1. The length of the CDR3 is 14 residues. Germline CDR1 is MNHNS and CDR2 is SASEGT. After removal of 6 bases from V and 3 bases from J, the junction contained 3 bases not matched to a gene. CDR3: CASRGQGNNQPQHF. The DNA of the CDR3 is TGTGCCAGCAGGGGACAGGGTAACAATCAGCCCCAGCATTTT.

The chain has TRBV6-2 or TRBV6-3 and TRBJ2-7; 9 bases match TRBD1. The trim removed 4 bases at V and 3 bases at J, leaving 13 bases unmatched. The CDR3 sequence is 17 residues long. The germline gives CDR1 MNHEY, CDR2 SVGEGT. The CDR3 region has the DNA TGTGCCAGCAGTTCCCCCCGGACAGGGGACTTTGGCTACGAGCAGTACTTC. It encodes CASSSPRTGDFGYEQYF.

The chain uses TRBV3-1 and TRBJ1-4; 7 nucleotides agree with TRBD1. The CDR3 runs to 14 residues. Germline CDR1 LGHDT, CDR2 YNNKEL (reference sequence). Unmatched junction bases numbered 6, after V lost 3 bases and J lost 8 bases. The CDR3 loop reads CASSHTGDGEKLFF. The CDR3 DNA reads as TGTGCCAGCAGCCACACAGGGGATGGAGAAAAACTGTTTTTT.

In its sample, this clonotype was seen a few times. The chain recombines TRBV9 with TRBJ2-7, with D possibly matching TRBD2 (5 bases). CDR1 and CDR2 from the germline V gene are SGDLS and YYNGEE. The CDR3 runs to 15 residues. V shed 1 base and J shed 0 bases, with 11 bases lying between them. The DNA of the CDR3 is TGTGCCAGCAGCGTAAGCTTAGGGAGCTCCTACGAGCAGTACTTC. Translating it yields CASSVSLGSSYEQYF.

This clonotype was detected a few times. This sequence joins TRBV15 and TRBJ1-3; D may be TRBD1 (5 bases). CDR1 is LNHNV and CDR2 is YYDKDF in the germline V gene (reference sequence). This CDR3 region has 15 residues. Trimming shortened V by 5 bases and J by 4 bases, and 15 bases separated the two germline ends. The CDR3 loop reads CATSDGGAQGNTIYF. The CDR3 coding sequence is TGTGCCACCAGCGACGGTGGGGCTCAAGGAAACACCATATATTTT. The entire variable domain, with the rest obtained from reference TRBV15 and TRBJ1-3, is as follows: DAMVIQNPRYQVTQFGKPVTLSCSQTLNHNVMYWYQQKSSQAPKLLFHYYDKDFNNEADTPDNFQSRRPNTSFCFLDIRSPGLGDTAMYLCATSDGGAQGNTIYFGEGSWLTVV.

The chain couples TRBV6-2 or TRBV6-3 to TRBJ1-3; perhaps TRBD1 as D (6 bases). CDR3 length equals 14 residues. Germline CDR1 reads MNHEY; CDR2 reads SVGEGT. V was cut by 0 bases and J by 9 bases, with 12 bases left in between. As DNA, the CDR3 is TGTGCCAGCAGTTACTCAGGACAGTTCGGCACCATATATTTT. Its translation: CASSYSGQFGTIYF.

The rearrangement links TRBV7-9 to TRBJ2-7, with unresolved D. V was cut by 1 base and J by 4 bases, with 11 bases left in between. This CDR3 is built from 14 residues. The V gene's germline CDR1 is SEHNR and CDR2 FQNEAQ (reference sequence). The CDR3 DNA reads TGTGCCAGCAGCTTAGGGCCCCAAAAGTACGAGCAGTACTTC. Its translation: CASSLGPQKYEQYF. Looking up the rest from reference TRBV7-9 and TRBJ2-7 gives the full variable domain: DTGVSQNPRHKITKRGQNVTFRCDPISEHNRLYWYRQTLGQGPEFLTYFQNEAQLEKSRLLSDRFSAERPKGSFSTLEIQRTEQGDSAMYLCASSLGPQKYEQYFGPGTRLTVT.

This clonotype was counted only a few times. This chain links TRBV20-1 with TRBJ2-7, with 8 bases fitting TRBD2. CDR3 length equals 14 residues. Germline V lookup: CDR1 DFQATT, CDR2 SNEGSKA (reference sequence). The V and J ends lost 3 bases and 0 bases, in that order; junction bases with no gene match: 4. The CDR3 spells CSARGLEFSYEQYF. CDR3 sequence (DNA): TGCAGTGCTAGGGGACTAGAATTCTCCTACGAGCAGTACTTC.

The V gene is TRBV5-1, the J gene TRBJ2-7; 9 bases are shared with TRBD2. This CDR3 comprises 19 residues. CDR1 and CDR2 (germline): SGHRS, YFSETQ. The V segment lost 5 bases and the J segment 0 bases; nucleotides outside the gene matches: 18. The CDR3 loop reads CASSPAQGESGRISYEQYF. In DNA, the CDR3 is TGCGCCAGCAGTCCCGCTCAGGGGGAAAGCGGGAGGATCTCCTACGAGCAGTACTTC.

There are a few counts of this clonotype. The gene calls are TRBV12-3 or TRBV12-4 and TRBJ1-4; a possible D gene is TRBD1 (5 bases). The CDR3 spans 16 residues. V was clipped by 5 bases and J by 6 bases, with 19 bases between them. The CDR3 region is CASSPRAGELHEKLFF. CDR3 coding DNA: TGTGCCAGCAGTCCCAGGGCGGGGGAGTTGCATGAAAAACTGTTTTTT.

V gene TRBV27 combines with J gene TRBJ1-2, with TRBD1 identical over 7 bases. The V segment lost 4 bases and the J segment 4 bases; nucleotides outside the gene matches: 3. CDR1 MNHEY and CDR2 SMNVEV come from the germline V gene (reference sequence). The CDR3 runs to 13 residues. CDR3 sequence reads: CASSWGQSYGYTF. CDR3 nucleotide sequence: TGTGCCAGCAGTTGGGGACAGTCCTATGGCTACACCTTC.

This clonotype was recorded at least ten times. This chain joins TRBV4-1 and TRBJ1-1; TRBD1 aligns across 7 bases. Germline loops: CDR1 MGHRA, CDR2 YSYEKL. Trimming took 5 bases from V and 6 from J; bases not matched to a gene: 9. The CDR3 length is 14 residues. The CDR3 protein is CASSDDRERPEAFF. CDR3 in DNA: TGCGCCAGCAGCGACGACAGGGAGAGGCCTGAAGCTTTCTTT.

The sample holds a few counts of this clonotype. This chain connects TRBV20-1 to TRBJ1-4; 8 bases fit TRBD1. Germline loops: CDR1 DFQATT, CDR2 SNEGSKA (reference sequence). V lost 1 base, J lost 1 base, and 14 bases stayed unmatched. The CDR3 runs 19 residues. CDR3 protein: CSARADWTGLIGTNEKLFF. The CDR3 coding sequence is TGCAGTGCTAGAGCGGATTGGACAGGGCTTATTGGAACTAATGAAAAACTGTTTTTT.

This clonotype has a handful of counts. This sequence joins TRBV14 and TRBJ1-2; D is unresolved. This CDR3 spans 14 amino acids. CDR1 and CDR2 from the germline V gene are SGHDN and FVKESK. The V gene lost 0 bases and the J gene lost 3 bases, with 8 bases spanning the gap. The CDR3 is CASSQDRLYYGYTF. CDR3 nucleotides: TGTGCCAGCAGCCAAGACAGGTTATACTATGGCTACACCTTC.

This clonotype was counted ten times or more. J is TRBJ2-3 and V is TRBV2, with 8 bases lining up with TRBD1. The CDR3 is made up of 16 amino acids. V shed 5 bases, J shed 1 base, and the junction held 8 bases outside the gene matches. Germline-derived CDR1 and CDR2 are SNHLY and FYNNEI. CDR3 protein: CASSRAGGAGTDTQYF. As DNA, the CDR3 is TGTGCCAGCAGTAGAGCAGGGGGCGCGGGCACAGATACGCAGTATTTT.

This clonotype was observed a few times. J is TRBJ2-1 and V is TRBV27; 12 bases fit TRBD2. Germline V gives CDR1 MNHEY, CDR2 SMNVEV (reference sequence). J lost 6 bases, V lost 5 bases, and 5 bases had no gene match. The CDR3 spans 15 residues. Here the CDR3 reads CASSPPTSGGNEQFF. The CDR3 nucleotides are TGTGCCAGCAGTCCCCCGACTAGCGGGGGCAATGAGCAGTTCTTC.

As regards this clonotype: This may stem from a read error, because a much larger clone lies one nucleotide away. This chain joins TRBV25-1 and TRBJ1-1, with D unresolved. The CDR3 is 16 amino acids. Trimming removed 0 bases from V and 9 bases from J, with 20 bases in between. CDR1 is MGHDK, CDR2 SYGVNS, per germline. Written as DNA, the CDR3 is TGTGCCAGCAGTGAATATGGGGTAATAGCGGGAACTCAAGCTTTCTTT. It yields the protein CASSEYGVIAGTQAFF.

The CDR3 DNA reads TGCGCCAGCAGCTGGACAGGGAGACTTATGGAGACCCAGTACTTC. It yields the protein CASSWTGRLMETQYF. The rearrangement uses TRBV4-1 and TRBJ2-5; TRBD1 agrees at 8 bases. The trim removed 5 bases at V and 5 bases at J, leaving 10 bases unmatched. CDR3 length: 15 amino acids. Per germline, CDR1 MGHRA and CDR2 YSYEKL.

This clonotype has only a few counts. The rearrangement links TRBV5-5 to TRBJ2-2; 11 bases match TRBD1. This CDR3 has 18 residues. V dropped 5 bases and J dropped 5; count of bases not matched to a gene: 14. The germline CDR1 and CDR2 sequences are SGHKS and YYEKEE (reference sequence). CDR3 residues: CASSKDPGQGDKTGELFF. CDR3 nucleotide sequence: TGTGCCAGCAGTAAAGACCCGGGACAGGGGGACAAAACCGGGGAGCTGTTTTTT. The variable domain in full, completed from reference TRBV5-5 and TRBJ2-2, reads DAGVTQSPTHLIKTRGQQVTLRCSPISGHKSVSWYQQVLGQGPQFIFQYYEKEERGRGNFPDRFSARQFPNYSSELNVNALLLGDSALYLCASSKDPGQGDKTGELFFGEGSRLTVL.

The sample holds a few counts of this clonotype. The chain's CDR3 is CASSPKTSSYEQYF. CDR3 coding DNA: TGTGCCAGCAGCCCCAAGACTAGCTCCTACGAGCAGTACTTC. This sequence joins TRBV7-2 and TRBJ2-7, with D perhaps TRBD2 (6 bases). Germline V gene data show CDR1 as SGHTA and CDR2 as FQGNSA. Trimming pared 5 bases from V and 0 bases from J, leaving 11 bases between. The CDR3 contains 14 residues. Full variable domain (rest looked up from reference TRBV7-2 and TRBJ2-7): GAGVSQSPSNKVTEKGKDVELRCDPISGHTALYWYRQSLGQGLEFLIYFQGNSAPDKSGLPSDRFSAERTGGSVSTLTIQRTQQEDSAVYLCASSPKTSSYEQYFGPGTRLTVT.

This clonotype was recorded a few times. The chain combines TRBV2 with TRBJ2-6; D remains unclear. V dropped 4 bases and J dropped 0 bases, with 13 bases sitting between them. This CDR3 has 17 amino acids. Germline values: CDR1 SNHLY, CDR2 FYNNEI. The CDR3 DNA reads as TGTGCCAGCAGTGTGGCAGCAACTCGCTCTGGGGCCAACGTCCTGACTTTC. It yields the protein CASSVAATRSGANVLTF.

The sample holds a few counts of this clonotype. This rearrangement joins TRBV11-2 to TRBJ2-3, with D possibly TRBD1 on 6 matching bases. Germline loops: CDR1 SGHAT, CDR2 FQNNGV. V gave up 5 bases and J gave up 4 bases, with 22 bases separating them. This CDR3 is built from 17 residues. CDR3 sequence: CASSKVPGQLWADTQYF. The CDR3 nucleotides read TGTGCCAGCAGCAAAGTACCGGGACAACTCTGGGCAGATACGCAGTATTTT.

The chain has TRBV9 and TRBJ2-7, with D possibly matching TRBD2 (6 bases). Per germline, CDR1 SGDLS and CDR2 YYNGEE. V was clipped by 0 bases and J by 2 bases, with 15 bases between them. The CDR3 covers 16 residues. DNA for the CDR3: TGTGCCAGCAGCGTAGATCGGGGAGGCCCGGCCTACGAGCAGTACTTC. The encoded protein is CASSVDRGGPAYEQYF. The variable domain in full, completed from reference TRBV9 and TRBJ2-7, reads DSGVTQTPKHLITATGQRVTLRCSPRSGDLSVYWYQQSLDQGLQFLIQYYNGEERAKGNILERFSAQQFPDLHSELNLSSLELGDSALYFCASSVDRGGPAYEQYFGPGTRLTVT.

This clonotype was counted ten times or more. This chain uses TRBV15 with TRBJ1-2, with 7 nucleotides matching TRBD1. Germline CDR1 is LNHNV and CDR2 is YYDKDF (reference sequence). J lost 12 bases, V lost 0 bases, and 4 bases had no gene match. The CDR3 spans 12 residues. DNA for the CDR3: TGTGCCACCAGCAGAGATTTAGGGACAGACACCTTC. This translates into CATSRDLGTDTF.

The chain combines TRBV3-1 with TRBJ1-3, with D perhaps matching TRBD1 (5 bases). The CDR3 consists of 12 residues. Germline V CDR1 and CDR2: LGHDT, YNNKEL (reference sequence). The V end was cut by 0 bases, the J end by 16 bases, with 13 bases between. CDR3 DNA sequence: TGTGCCAGCAGCCAAGAGGGACTGCCCCGGTATTTT. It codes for CASSQEGLPRYF.